This T cell receptor (beta chain) was sequenced for a study of cytomegalovirus exposure and HLA in healthy donors. TCRdb's table, derived via immunoSEQ multiplex PCR, lists solely in-frame clones and lacks some. This table holds 150,000 to 200,000 clones, around 84% found once. CDR3 length: 15 residues. The V and J ends lost 2 bases and 9 bases, in that order; junction bases with no gene match: 10. Per the germline V gene, CDR1 is GTSNPN and CDR2 is SVGIG (reference sequence). Remarks on this clone: Antigen specificity is unknown.

Study-level findings and limits: Subsequent analysis of the approximately 120 validation repertoires found a tendency for first-cohort TCR clusters to co-occur. Cytomegalovirus-associated status was assigned to 164 TCR beta chains.

The donors were in the approximately 120-subject validation cohort; that cohort was separate from the approximately 670-subject first cohort. The V and J genes are TRBV30 and TRBJ2-4, with 10 bases fitting TRBD2. Sequencing was done on a sample of PBMCs. This TCR derives from a young man in good health and CMV-seropositive. CDR3 residues: CAWSKEREGRGIQYF. Here the CDR3 DNA reads TGTGCCTGGAGTAAGGAGCGGGAGGGCCGGGGCATTCAGTACTTC.